This T cell receptor (beta chain) was identified in a study of T cells after yellow fever vaccination. Study context: The SMART-Seq v4 Ultra Low Input method served to prepare the low-cell-number fractions.

Template switching with 5'RACE generated the TCR cDNA and added a universal primer site and UMIs. Using its own MiXCR run on the 5' RACE reads, TCRdb lists one record per CDR3 protein. The sample lists some 560,000 distinct CDR3 sequences, approximately 16% occurring once. Broader study findings: Most clones from primary vaccination were detected again post-booster (about 96% CD4, roughly 91% CD8). Abundant bulk-population clonotypes could contaminate the FACS-sorted repertoires.

This clonotype appeared a few times. No antigen is known for it. V was shortened by 3 bases and J by 0 bases, with 13 bases between the two germline ends. Looked up from germline, CDR1 is SGHRS and CDR2 is YFSETQ. The CDR3 length is 17 residues. The chain carries TRBV5-1 and TRBJ1-6; no clear D gene. The TCR sequence derives from a man aged 18 to 35 who received the YFV17D yellow fever vaccine. The source was PBMCs, collected around 5 days after the first yellow fever vaccination. The CDR3 sequence: CASSSRVRSSYNSPLHF. Here the CDR3 DNA reads TGCGCCAGCAGCTCGCGAGTCCGGAGCTCCTATAATTCACCCCTCCACTTT.